The source of this T cell receptor beta chain is a study of human T cells and chemical hapten exposure. Notes on the study in general: Expanded TCRs formed significantly more large CDR3 similarity clusters than controls.

Time point denoted: patch test 1, 2 weeks after DPC sensitization. Stated treatment: therapeutic diphenylcyclopropenone sensitization with weekly scalp DPC. Extraction yielded total RNA from whole blood (unfractionated). TCRdb reanalysed the RACE reads using MiXCR and keeps one entry per CDR3 protein. The sample includes around 57,000 distinct CDR3 sequences, 11% of them seen just once. The ends were cut back, 8 bases at V and 0 bases at J, with 8 bases in the middle. The CDR3 contains 13 residues. In germline, CDR1 is SNHLY, CDR2 FYNNEI. This clonotype showed up many times. Its antigen is undetermined.

The material was whole blood, obtained in connection with sensitization to the hapten diphenylcyclopropenone (DPC). J is TRBJ1-3 and V is TRBV2; D unclear. The sequence derives from a woman aged 40 to 50 with alopecia areata. Some clones in this sample may be carry-over from other donors' samples. Written as DNA, the CDR3 is TGTGCCAGCGGCGGCTTCTCTGGAAACACCATATATTTT. Translated, it gives CASGGFSGNTIYF.